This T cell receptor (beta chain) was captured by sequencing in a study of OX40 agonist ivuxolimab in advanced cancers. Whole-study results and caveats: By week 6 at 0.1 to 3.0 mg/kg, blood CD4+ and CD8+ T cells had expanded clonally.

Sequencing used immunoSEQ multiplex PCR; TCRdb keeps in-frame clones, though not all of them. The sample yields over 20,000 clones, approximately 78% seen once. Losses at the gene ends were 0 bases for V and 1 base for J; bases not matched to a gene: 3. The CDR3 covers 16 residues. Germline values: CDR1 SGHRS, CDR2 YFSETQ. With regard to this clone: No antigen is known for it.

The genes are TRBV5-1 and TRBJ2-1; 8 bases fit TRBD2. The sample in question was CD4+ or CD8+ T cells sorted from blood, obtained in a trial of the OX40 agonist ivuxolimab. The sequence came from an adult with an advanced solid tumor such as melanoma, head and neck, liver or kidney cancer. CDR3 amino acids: CASSLGLATSYNEQFF. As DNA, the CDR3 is TGCGCCAGCAGCTTGGGACTAGCGACATCCTACAATGAGCAGTTCTTC.